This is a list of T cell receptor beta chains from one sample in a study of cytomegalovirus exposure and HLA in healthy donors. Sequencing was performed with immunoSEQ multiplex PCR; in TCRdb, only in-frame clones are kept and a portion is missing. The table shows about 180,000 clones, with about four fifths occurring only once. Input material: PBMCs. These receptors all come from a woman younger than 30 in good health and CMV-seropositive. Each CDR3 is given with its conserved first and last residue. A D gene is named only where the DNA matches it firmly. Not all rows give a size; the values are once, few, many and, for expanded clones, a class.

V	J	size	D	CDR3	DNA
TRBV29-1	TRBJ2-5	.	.	CSVREAGGGETQYF	TGCAGCGTTCGCGAGGCCGGAGGGGGCGAGACCCAGTACTTC
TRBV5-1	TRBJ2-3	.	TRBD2	CASSPLTGGATDTQYF	TGCGCCAGCAGCCCCCTCACCGGGGGGGCCACAGATACGCAGTATTTT
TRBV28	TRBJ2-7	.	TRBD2	CASTLRGGRYEQYF	TGTGCCAGCACCTTACGGGGGGGGCGATACGAGCAGTACTTC
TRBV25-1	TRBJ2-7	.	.	CASSEPYNEQYF	TGTGCCAGCAGTGAACCCTATAACGAGCAGTACTTC
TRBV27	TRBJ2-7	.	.	CASSLAGGTYEQYF	TGTGCCAGCAGTTTGGCCGGCGGAACCTACGAGCAGTACTTC
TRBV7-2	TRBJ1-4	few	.	CASSLEGGGKLFF	TGTGCCAGCAGCTTAGAAGGGGGTGGAAAACTGTTTTTT
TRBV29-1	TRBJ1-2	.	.	CSVGGGAGYTF	TGCAGCGTTGGAGGAGGGGCCGGCTACACCTTC
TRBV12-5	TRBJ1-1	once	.	CARALWSGQNTEAFF	TGTGCTAGAGCCTTATGGTCGGGACAGAACACTGAAGCTTTCTTT
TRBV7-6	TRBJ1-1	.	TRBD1	CASSPTRTGGTAFF	TGTGCCAGCAGCCCCACTAGGACAGGGGGTACAGCTTTCTTT
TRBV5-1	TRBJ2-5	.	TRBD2	CASSYGLAGQETQYF	TGCGCCAGCAGCTACGGACTAGCGGGACAAGAGACCCAGTACTTC
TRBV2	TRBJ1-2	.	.	CASSESLGSDGYTF	TGTGCCAGCAGTGAAAGCCTGGGCTCGGATGGCTACACCTTC
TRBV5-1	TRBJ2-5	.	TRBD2	CASSTWTSGGAEETQYF	TGCGCCAGCAGCACATGGACTAGCGGGGGGGCCGAAGAGACCCAGTACTTC
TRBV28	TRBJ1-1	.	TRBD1	CASSGTGFVNTEAFF	TGTGCCAGCAGTGGGACAGGGTTCGTGAACACTGAAGCTTTCTTT
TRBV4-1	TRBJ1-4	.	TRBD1	CASSPLLRTGPEKLFF	TGCGCCAGCAGCCCGTTGCTCCGGACAGGGCCCGAAAAACTGTTTTTT
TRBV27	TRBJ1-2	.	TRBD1	CASSLDRGGNYGYTF	TGTGCCAGCAGCCTAGACAGGGGGGGTAACTATGGCTACACCTTC
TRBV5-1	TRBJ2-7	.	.	CASSLATGEYEQYF	TGCGCCAGCAGCTTGGCAACGGGGGAATACGAGCAGTACTTC
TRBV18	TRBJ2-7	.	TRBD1	CASSRTGQTYEQYF	TGTGCCAGCTCACGGACGGGACAGACCTACGAGCAGTACTTC
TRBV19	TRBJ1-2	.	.	CASSIVGGYGYTF	TGTGCCAGTAGTATAGTTGGAGGGTATGGCTACACCTTC
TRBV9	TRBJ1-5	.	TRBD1	CASSVAGQRNQPQHF	TGTGCCAGCAGCGTAGCGGGACAGCGGAATCAGCCCCAGCATTTT
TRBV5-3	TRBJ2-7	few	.	CARSLTGESSYEQYF	TGTGCCAGAAGCCTGACCGGGGAAAGCTCCTACGAGCAGTACTTC
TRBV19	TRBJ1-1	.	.	CASTRRGLQNTEAFF	TGTGCCAGCACCCGGCGGGGGCTCCAAAACACTGAAGCTTTCTTT
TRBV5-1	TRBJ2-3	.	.	CASSYHSSTDTQYF	TGCGCCAGCAGCTACCACAGTAGCACAGATACGCAGTATTTT
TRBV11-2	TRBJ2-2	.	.	CASSLSSNTGELFF	TGTGCCAGCAGCTTATCTAGCAACACCGGGGAGCTGTTTTTT
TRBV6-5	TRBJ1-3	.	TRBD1	CASSRQGIAGNTIYF	TGTGCCAGCAGCAGACAGGGGATCGCCGGAAACACCATATATTTT
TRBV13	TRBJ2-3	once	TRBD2	CASSPQAGRSTDTQYF	TGTGCCAGCAGCCCCCAAGCGGGGAGAAGCACAGATACGCAGTATTTT
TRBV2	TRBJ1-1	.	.	CASSEERRAFF	TGTGCCAGCAGTGAAGAGAGGAGAGCTTTCTTT
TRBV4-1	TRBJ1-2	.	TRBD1	CASSPETGPEDYGYTF	TGCGCCAGCAGCCCCGAGACAGGGCCAGAGGACTATGGCTACACCTTC
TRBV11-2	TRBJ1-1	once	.	CASSPARGDTEAFF	TGTGCCAGCAGCCCCGCCAGGGGCGACACTGAAGCTTTCTTT
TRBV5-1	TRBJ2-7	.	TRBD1	CASTSEPGTGYREQYF	TGCGCCAGCACCTCAGAACCCGGGACAGGGTACCGGGAGCAGTACTTC
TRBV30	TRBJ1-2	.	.	CAWSRGYGYTF	TGTGCCTGGAGTAGGGGGTATGGCTACACCTTC
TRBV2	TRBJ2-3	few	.	CASNWPVSNQAQYF	TGTGCCAGCAATTGGCCGGTCTCCAACCAGGCGCAGTATTTT
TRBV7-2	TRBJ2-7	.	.	CASSPHAGAGYEQYF	TGTGCCAGCAGCCCCCATGCGGGGGCCGGCTACGAGCAGTACTTC
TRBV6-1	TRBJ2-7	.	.	CASSAPRAGLVFYEQYF	TGTGCCAGCAGTGCCCCCCGCGCGGGGCTTGTCTTCTACGAGCAGTACTTC
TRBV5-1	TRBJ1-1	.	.	CASQGPKNGSEAFF	TGCGCCAGCCAGGGTCCGAAGAATGGGTCTGAAGCTTTCTTT
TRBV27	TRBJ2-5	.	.	CASSFGGRIQETQYF	TGTGCCAGCAGTTTCGGGGGACGGATCCAAGAGACCCAGTACTTC
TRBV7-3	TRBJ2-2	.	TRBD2	CASNQLAGATTGELFF	TGTGCCAGCAACCAACTAGCGGGGGCCACCACCGGGGAGCTGTTTTTT
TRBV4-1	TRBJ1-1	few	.	CASSQPAENPGVF	TGCGCCAGCAGCCAACCAGCGGAAAATCCTGGGGTCTTT
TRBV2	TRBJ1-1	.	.	CASSEGGRGLNTEAFF	TGTGCCAGCAGTGAAGGTGGGAGGGGCTTGAACACTGAAGCTTTCTTT
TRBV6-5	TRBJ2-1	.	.	CASIRGGASYNEQFF	TGTGCCAGCATCCGAGGGGGAGCGTCCTACAATGAGCAGTTCTTC
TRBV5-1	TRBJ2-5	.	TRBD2	CASSGTSGGYQETQYF	TGCGCCAGCAGCGGAACTAGCGGGGGGTACCAAGAGACCCAGTACTTC
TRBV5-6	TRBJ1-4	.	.	CASSRGGVNEKLFF	TGTGCCAGCAGCCGCGGAGGAGTTAATGAAAAACTGTTTTTT
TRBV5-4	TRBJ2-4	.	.	CASSFSADGDIQYF	TGTGCCAGCAGCTTTTCAGCGGATGGGGACATTCAGTACTTC
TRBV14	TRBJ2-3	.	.	CASNTREADTQYF	TGTGCCAGTAATACGAGGGAGGCAGATACGCAGTATTTT
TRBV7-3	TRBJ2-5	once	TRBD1	CASSFFGTGQETQYF	TGTGCCAGCAGCTTTTTCGGGACAGGTCAAGAGACCCAGTACTTC
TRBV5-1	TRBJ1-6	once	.	CASSLYRTVGGVYNSPLHF	TGCGCCAGCAGCTTGTATAGAACCGTTGGAGGGGTGTATAATTCACCCCTCCACTTT
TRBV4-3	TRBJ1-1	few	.	CASSQDTVREENTEAFF	TGCGCCAGCAGCCAAGATACCGTAAGAGAGGAGAACACTGAAGCTTTCTTT
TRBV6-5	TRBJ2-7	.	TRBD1	CASSYSGQGAYEQYF	TGTGCCAGCAGTTACTCGGGACAGGGGGCTTACGAGCAGTACTTC
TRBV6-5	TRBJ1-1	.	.	CASSYSRVTEAFF	TGTGCCAGCAGTTACTCGAGGGTAACTGAAGCTTTCTTT
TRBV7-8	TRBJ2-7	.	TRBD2	CASQSIGGLAGAYEQYF	TGTGCCAGCCAATCAATCGGGGGACTAGCGGGGGCCTACGAGCAGTACTTC
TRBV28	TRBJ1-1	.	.	CASRESQGRYTEAFF	TGTGCCAGCAGGGAATCACAGGGTAGGTACACTGAAGCTTTCTTT
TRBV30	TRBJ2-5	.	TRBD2	CAWSVPSGGAKTQYF	TGTGCCTGGAGTGTACCTAGCGGGGGGGCGAAGACCCAGTACTTC
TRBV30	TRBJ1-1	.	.	CAWSVSMRTEAFF	TGTGCCTGGAGTGTTAGCATGAGGACTGAAGCTTTCTTT